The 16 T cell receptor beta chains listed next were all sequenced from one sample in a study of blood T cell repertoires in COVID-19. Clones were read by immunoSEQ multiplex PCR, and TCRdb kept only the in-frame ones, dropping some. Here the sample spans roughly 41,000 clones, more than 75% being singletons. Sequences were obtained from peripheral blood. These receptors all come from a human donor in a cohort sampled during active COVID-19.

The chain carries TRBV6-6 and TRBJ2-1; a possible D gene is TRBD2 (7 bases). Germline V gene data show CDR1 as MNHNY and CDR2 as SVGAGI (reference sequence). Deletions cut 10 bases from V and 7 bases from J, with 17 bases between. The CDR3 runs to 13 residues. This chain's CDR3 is CAIGSGGANEQFF. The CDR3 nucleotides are TGTGCCATAGGAAGTGGGGGGGCGAATGAGCAGTTCTTC.

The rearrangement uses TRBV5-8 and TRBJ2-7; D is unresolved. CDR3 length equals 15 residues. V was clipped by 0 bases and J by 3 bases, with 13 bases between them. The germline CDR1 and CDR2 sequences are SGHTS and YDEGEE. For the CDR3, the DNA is TGTGCCAGCAGCTTGGACCGCGCAATGTTCTACGAGCAGTACTTC. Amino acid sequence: CASSLDRAMFYEQYF. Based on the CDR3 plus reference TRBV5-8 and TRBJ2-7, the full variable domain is EAGVTQSPTHLIKTRGQQATLRCSPISGHTSVYWYQQALGLGLQFLLWYDEGEERNRGNFPPRFSGRQFPNYSSELNVNALELEDSALYLCASSLDRAMFYEQYFGPGTRLTVT.

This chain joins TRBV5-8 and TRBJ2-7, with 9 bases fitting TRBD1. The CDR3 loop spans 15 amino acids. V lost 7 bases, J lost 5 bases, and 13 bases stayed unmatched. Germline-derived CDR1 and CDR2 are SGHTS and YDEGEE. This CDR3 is CASFYTGTGNHEQYF. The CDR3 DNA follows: TGTGCCAGCTTCTACACCGGGACAGGGAACCACGAGCAGTACTTC.

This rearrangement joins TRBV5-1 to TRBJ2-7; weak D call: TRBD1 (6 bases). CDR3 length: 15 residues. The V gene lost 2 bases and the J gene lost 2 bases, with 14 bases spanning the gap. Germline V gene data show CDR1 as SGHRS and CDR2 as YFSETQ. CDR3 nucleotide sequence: TGCGCCAGCAGCTTCTATTCCGGGACAACCTACGAGCAGTACTTC. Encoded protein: CASSFYSGTTYEQYF.

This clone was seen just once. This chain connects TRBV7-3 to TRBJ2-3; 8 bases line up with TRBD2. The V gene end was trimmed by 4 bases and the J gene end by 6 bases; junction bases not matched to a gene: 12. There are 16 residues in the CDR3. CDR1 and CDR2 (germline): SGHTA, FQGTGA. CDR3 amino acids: CASSSFGGGQYDTQYF. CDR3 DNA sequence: TGTGCCAGCAGCTCGTTTGGCGGGGGGCAGTATGATACGCAGTATTTT.

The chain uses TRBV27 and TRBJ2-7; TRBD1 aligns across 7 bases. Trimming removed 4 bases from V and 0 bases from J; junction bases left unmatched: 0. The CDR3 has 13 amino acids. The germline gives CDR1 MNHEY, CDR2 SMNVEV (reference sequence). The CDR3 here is CASSWDSSYEQYF. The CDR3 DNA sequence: TGTGCCAGCAGTTGGGACAGCTCCTACGAGCAGTACTTC.

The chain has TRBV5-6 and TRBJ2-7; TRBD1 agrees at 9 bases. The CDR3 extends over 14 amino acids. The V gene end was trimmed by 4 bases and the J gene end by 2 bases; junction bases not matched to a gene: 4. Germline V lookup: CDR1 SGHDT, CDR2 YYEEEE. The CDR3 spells CASSHRDRAYEQYF. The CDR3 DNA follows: TGTGCCAGCAGCCACCGGGACAGGGCCTACGAGCAGTACTTC.

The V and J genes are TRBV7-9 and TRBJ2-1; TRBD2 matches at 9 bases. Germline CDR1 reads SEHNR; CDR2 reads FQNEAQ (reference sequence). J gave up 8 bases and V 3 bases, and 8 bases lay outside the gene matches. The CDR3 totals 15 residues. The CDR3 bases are TGTGCCAGCAGCTTGGGACTAGCACTTAGGGATGAGCAGTTCTTC. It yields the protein CASSLGLALRDEQFF.

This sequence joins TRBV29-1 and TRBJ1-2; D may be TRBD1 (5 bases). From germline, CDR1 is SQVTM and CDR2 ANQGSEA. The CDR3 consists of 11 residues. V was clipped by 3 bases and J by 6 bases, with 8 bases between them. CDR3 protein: CSVEGGNGYTF. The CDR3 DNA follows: TGCAGCGTTGAGGGGGGAAATGGCTACACCTTC.

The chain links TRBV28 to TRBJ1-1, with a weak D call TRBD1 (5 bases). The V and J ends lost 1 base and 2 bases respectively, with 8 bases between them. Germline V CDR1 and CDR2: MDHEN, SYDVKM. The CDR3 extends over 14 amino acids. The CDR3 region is CASSLLGGNTEAFF. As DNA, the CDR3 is TGTGCCAGCAGTTTATTGGGGGGAAACACTGAAGCTTTCTTT.

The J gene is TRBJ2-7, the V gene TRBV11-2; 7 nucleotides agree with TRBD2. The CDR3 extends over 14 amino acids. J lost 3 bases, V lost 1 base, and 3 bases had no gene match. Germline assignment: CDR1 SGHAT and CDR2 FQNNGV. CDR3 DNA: TGTGCCAGCAGCTTAGTTGCGGGGGACTACGAGCAGTACTTC. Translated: CASSLVAGDYEQYF.

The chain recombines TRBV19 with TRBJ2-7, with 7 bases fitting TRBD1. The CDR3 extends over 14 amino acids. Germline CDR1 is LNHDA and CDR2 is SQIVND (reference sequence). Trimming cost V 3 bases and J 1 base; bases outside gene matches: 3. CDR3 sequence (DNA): TGTGCCAGTAGTATCTTGACAGGGTCCTACGAGCAGTACTTC. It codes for CASSILTGSYEQYF.

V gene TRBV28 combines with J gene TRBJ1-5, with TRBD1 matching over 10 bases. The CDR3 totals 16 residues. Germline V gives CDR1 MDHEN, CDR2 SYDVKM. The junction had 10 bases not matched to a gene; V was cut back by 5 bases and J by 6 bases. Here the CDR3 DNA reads TGTGCCAGCAGTCTCGACAGGGGGCATGTCCGTCAGCCCCAGCATTTT. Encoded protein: CASSLDRGHVRQPQHF.

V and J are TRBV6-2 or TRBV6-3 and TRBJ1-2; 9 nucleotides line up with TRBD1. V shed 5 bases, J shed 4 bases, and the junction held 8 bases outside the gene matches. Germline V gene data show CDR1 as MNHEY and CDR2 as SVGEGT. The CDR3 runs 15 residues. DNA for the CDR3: TGTGCCAGCAGTCGGATCACAGGGGGCGGCTATGGCTACACCTTC. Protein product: CASSRITGGGYGYTF.

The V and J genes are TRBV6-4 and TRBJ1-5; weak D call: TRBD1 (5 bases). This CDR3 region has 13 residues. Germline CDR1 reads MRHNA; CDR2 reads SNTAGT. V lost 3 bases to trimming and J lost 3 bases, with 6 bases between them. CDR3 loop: CASSEGDNQPQHF. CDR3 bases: TGTGCCAGCAGTGAAGGGGACAATCAGCCCCAGCATTTT.

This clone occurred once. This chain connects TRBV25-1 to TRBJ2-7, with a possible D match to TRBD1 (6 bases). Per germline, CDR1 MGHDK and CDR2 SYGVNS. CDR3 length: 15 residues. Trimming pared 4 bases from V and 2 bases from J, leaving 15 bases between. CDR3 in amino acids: CASSVLSRDTYEQYF. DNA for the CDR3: TGTGCCAGCAGTGTCCTCTCCCGGGACACCTACGAGCAGTACTTC.